A single sample is the source of the 8 T cell receptor beta chains below, sequenced in a study of neurological immune-mediated disorders. TCRdb re-derived calls from the 5' RACE reads in MiXCR, one entry per CDR3 protein. The repertoire holds some 38,000 distinct CDR3 sequences, 14% seen once, with 25% to 30% in the top ten. Sequences were obtained from PBMCs. Every receptor here comes from a woman aged 45-65 years with HTLV-1-associated myelopathy (HAM/TSP).

The sample holds many counts of this clonotype. J is TRBJ2-5 and V is TRBV7-2, with D perhaps matching TRBD1 (5 bases). There are 15 residues in the CDR3. V was pared by 1 base and J by 5 bases, with 14 bases between. Germline CDR1 is SGHTA and CDR2 is FQGNSA. The CDR3 here is CASSLEGSAQETQYF. Written as DNA, the CDR3 is TGTGCCAGCAGCTTAGAGGGGTCCGCCCAGGAGACCCAGTACTTC.

By sample share, this clonotype is medium-sized. The rearrangement joins TRBV20-1 to TRBJ1-1; D unresolved. Germline V gene lookup returns CDR1 DFQATT and CDR2 SNEGSKA (reference sequence). The CDR3 is made up of 14 amino acids. V was pared by 4 bases and J by 0 bases, with 12 bases between. CDR3 region: CSATPPGLNTEAFF. The CDR3 DNA follows: TGCAGTGCTACCCCCCCCGGGTTGAACACTGAAGCTTTCTTT.

In this sample, this clonotype turned up many times. The gene calls are TRBV20-1 and TRBJ1-2, with 7 bases fitting TRBD1. This CDR3 comprises 13 residues. Germline-derived CDR1 and CDR2 are DFQATT and SNEGSKA (reference sequence). V lost 4 bases to trimming and J lost 8 bases; unmatched junction nucleotides: 10. The CDR3: CSATRRGRKGYTF. The CDR3 nucleotides read TGCAGTGCTACTCGGAGGGGGCGGAAGGGCTACACCTTC.

This clonotype was counted many times. The CDR3 coding sequence is TGCGCCAGCAGCTTTACTGACAGGGGGCATGAAAAACTGTTTTTT. Its translation: CASSFTDRGHEKLFF. The chain links TRBV5-1 to TRBJ1-4; 10 bases match TRBD1. Germline CDR1 is SGHRS and CDR2 is YFSETQ. With V trimmed by 2 bases and J by 6 bases, 4 bases remained unmatched. The CDR3 length is 15 residues.

This clonotype has a single count. The genes are TRBV20-1 and TRBJ2-3, with D possibly matching TRBD2 (5 bases). V gave up 6 bases and J gave up 3 bases, with 19 bases separating them. The CDR3 is 15 amino acids. Germline assignment: CDR1 DFQATT and CDR2 SNEGSKA (reference sequence). CDR3 residues: CSAEGADGPTDTQYF. The CDR3 region has the DNA TGCAGTGCCGAGGGCGCGGATGGACCAACAGATACGCAGTATTTT.

This clonotype was recorded at least ten times. The chain recombines TRBV5-1 with TRBJ1-1; D is uncertain. The V and J ends lost 0 bases and 1 base respectively, with 10 bases between them. The CDR3 sequence is 15 residues long. Germline V CDR1 and CDR2: SGHRS, YFSETQ. The CDR3 spells CASSLEVLANTEAFF. The CDR3 DNA reads TGCGCCAGCAGCTTGGAGGTCCTGGCGAACACTGAAGCTTTCTTT.

This clonotype was counted many times. V is TRBV20-1 and J is TRBJ2-7; D gene ambiguous. The CDR3 is 11 residues long. In germline, CDR1 is DFQATT, CDR2 SNEGSKA (reference sequence). V was pared by 1 base and J by 3 bases, with 4 bases between. The CDR3 loop is CSARGGYEQYF. DNA of the CDR3: TGCAGTGCTAGAGGGGGCTACGAGCAGTACTTC.

This clonotype was recorded only once. V is TRBV20-1 and J is TRBJ1-5, with 7 nucleotides matching TRBD1. This CDR3 has 14 amino acids. V trimming: 4 bases; J trimming: 10 bases; junction bases outside the gene matches: 13. Germline V gene sequence: CDR1 DFQATT, CDR2 SNEGSKA (reference sequence). The CDR3 region has the DNA TGCAGTGCTACCCGGGGACAGAGAAATTATCCCCAGCATTTT. Translation: CSATRGQRNYPQHF.